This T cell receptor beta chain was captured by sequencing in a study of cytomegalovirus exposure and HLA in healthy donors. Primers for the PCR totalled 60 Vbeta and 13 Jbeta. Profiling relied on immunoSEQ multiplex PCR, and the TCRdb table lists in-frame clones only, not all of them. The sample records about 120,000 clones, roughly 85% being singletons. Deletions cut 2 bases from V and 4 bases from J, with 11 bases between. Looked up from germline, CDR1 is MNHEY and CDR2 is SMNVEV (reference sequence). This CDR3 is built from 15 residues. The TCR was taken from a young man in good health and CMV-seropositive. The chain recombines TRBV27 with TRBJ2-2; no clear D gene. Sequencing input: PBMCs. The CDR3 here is CASSLGPGGTGELFF. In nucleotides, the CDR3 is TGTGCCAGCAGTTTAGGCCCTGGTGGCACCGGGGAGCTGTTTTTT.